This T cell receptor beta chain was recorded in a study of beta chain features in type 1 diabetes. This CDR3 region has 16 residues. Trimming took 1 base from V and 5 from J; bases not matched to a gene: 7. Germline CDR1 reads MGHRA; CDR2 reads YSYEKL. At least ten counts were recorded for this clone. The authors reverse transcribed all of the isolated RNA, so sequencing captured expressed TCRB transcripts. The assay was immunoSEQ multiplex PCR, and TCRdb's table has in-frame clones only and misses some. The sample includes roughly 170,000 clones, approximately 13% seen only once; the top ten take 0.62%. CD45RO/CCR7/CD25/CD127/CD95/CD27 separated CD4+ naive, central memory, regulatory and stem cell-like memory cells by sorting.

The source of this sequence is a woman younger than 35 in good health. Sample: central memory CD4+ T cells from blood. The chain joins TRBV4-1 to TRBJ2-5; 10 bases map to TRBD2. For the CDR3, the DNA is TGCGCCAGCAGCCAAGCTAGCGGGAGTTTCGTCGAGACCCAGTACTTC. Protein sequence: CASSQASGSFVETQYF.